A single sample gave rise to the 7 T cell receptor beta chains below, sequenced in a study of shared clonotypes between healthy human individuals. Repertoires were generated with immunoSEQ multiplex PCR, while TCRdb's copy carries only in-frame clones and drops some. The sample yields more than 550,000 clones, roughly 72% seen once. Source material: memory CD4+ T cells sorted from blood. Subset meaning: CD45RA-negative fraction. Receptors were obtained from a woman younger than 45 in good health.

The V and J genes are TRBV19 and TRBJ2-1; D uncertain. CDR3 length: 16 amino acids. The germline gives CDR1 LNHDA, CDR2 SQIVND (reference sequence). The V gene lost 4 bases and the J gene lost 1 base, with 14 bases spanning the gap. CDR3: CASSTLPPASYNEQFF. DNA of the CDR3: TGTGCCAGTAGTACGCTCCCCCCCGCATCCTACAATGAGCAGTTCTTC.

This chain connects TRBV4-1 to TRBJ2-1; 9 bases align to TRBD2. The V and J ends lost 0 bases and 4 bases, in that order; junction bases with no gene match: 7. The germline V gene encodes CDR1 MGHRA and CDR2 YSYEKL. The CDR3 contains 17 residues. Here the CDR3 DNA reads TGCGCCAGCAGCCAAGATCTTACTAGCGGGCGGTACAATGAGCAGTTCTTC. This encodes CASSQDLTSGRYNEQFF.

The rearrangement uses TRBV10-3 and TRBJ2-7; D is undetermined. V was cut by 2 bases and J by 4 bases, with 15 bases left in between. CDR1 ENHRY and CDR2 SYGVKD come from the germline V gene. The CDR3 spans 15 residues. CDR3: CAISEGEPSAYEQYF. CDR3 coding DNA: TGTGCCATCAGTGAGGGAGAACCCTCCGCTTACGAGCAGTACTTC.

The gene calls are TRBV19 and TRBJ2-2, with D perhaps matching TRBD1 or TRBD2 (5 bases each). CDR1 and CDR2 (germline): LNHDA, SQIVND (reference sequence). Trimming took 0 bases from V and 11 from J, leaving 16 bases between them. The CDR3 length is 15 residues. CDR3 nucleotides: TGTGCCAGTAGTATAGATTTCCGGGACGGCGGCGAGCTGTTTTTT. It specifies CASSIDFRDGGELFF. The full variable domain, its missing parts supplied by reference TRBV19 and TRBJ2-2, is DGGITQSPKYLFRKEGQNVTLSCEQNLNHDAMYWYRQDPGQGLRLIYYSQIVNDFQKGDIAEGYSVSREKKESFPLTVTSAQKNPTAFYLCASSIDFRDGGELFFGEGSRLTVL.

This chain joins TRBV19 and TRBJ1-2, with TRBD1 as a possible D gene (5 bases). The CDR3 spans 13 residues. CDR1 is LNHDA, CDR2 SQIVND, per germline (reference sequence). V was pared by 6 bases and J by 5 bases, with 13 bases between. CDR3 sequence (DNA): TGTGCCAGTAGACCGGGGACGGATTATGGCTACACCTTC. Translating gives CASRPGTDYGYTF.

A few counts support this clone. The gene calls are TRBV27 and TRBJ2-5; 8 bases match TRBD1. This CDR3 region has 13 residues. Germline V gives CDR1 MNHEY, CDR2 SMNVEV (reference sequence). The junction had 4 bases not matched to a gene; V was cut back by 6 bases and J by 4 bases. The CDR3 DNA is TGTGCCAGCAGGCCGACAGGGGCAGAGACCCAGTACTTC. This gives the protein CASRPTGAETQYF.

The rearrangement joins TRBV7-9 to TRBJ2-7; 10 bases fit TRBD2. The CDR3 loop spans 14 amino acids. Germline V gives CDR1 SEHNR, CDR2 FQNEAQ (reference sequence). V lost 8 bases and J lost 4; bases outside the gene matches: 8. The CDR3 DNA reads TGTGCCAGCGGGGCTAGCGGGAGTAGGTACGAGCAGTACTTC. Translation gives CASGASGSRYEQYF.